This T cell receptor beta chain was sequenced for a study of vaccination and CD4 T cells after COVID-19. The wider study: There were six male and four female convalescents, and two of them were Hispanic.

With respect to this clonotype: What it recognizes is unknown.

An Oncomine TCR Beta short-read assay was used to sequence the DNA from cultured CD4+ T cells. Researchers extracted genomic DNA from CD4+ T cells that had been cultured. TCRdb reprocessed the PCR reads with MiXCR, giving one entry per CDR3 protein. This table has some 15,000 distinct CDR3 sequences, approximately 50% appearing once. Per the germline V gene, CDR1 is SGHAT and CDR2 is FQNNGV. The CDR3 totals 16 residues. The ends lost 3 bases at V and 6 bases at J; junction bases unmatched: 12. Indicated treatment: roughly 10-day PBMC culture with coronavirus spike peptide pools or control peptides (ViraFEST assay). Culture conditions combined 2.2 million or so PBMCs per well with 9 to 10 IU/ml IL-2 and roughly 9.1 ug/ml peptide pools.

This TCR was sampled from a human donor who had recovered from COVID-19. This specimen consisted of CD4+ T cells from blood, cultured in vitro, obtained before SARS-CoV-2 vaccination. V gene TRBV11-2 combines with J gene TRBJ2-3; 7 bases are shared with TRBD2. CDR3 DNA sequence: TGTGCCAGCAGCTTCCCATCCGGCGGGGGAGGCGATACGCAGTATTTT. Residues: CASSFPSGGGGDTQYF.